These 8 T cell receptor beta chains originate from one sample sequenced in a study of regulatory T cells in long-lasting Graves disease. Construction of TCR beta libraries relied on iRepertoire HTBI primers and on Arm-PCR targeting CDR3 regions. TCRdb recomputed calls from the multiplex PCR reads with MiXCR, one row per CDR3 protein. The sample shows roughly 400,000 distinct CDR3 sequences, around 15% of them seen only once. Noted time point: newly diagnosed GD, antithyroid drugs for less than 3 months. Scientists built the TCR library using RNA that was extracted from PBMCs. These data were likewise used in another study, on T cells in Graves' hyperthyroidism and ophthalmopathy.

This specimen was peripheral blood mononuclear cells (PBMCs), taken at new diagnosis, from a patient treated with antithyroid drugs. The source is a woman aged 18-29 years with Graves disease.

The V and J genes are TRBV9 and TRBJ1-2; TRBD1 matches 11 bases. With 7 bases clipped from V and 8 bases from J, the junction kept 13 bases outside the gene matches. Germline V gives CDR1 SGDLS, CDR2 YYNGEE. The CDR3 consists of 15 residues. In nucleotides, the CDR3 is TGTGCCAGCCAAACCGGGACAGGGGGACGAAGCGGCTACACCTTC. Encoded protein: CASQTGTGGRSGYTF.

This clonotype was counted ten times or more. The chain couples TRBV5-1 to TRBJ2-1; TRBD2 matches 9 bases. This CDR3 is 15 amino acids long. Germline CDR1 is SGHRS and CDR2 is YFSETQ. V lost 0 bases and J lost 6; bases outside the gene matches: 4. The CDR3 sequence: CASSLGFSGSNEQFF. The CDR3 coding sequence is TGCGCCAGCAGCTTGGGATTTAGCGGGAGCAATGAGCAGTTCTTC.

The chain links TRBV19 to TRBJ1-5, with D possibly TRBD1 on 5 matching bases. This CDR3 comprises 16 residues. The V end lost 1 base, the J end lost 0 bases, and 10 bases lay between the germline ends. Germline CDR1 is LNHDA and CDR2 is SQIVND (reference sequence). The CDR3 loop is CASSIVGRDSNQPQHF. CDR3 nucleotide sequence: TGTGCCAGTAGTATAGTAGGCAGGGATAGCAATCAGCCCCAGCATTTT.

This chain joins TRBV6-2 or TRBV6-3 and TRBJ2-1, with 9 positions matching TRBD2. V gave up 2 bases and J gave up 2 bases; unmatched junction bases: 10. The CDR3 length is 18 residues. Germline V gene sequence: CDR1 MNHEY, CDR2 SVGEGT. The CDR3 DNA reads TGTGCCAGCAGTTACCCGATAAACACTAGCGGGCCCTACAATGAGCAGTTCTTC. It translates to CASSYPINTSGPYNEQFF.

This chain connects TRBV7-2 to TRBJ1-6; D is undetermined. The CDR3 is made up of 14 amino acids. Looked up from germline, CDR1 is SGHTA and CDR2 is FQGNSA. Trimming removed 6 bases from V and 8 bases from J, with 14 bases in between. CDR3 region: CASRVTLGDSPLHF. The CDR3 DNA follows: TGTGCCAGCAGGGTGACCCTGGGTGATTCACCCCTCCACTTT.

A few counts support this clonotype. The CDR3 protein is CASSQVATDTQYF. The CDR3 nucleotides are TGCGCCAGCAGCCAAGTGGCTACAGATACGCAGTATTTT. The V gene is TRBV4-1, the J gene TRBJ2-3; D not certain. The CDR3 loop spans 13 amino acids. V lost 1 base and J 3 bases, leaving 5 bases between the germline ends. Germline CDR1 is MGHRA and CDR2 is YSYEKL.

This clonotype was seen at least ten times. This chain uses TRBV5-4 with TRBJ1-1; unclear D gene. The CDR3 loop spans 12 amino acids. V was pared by 0 bases and J by 10 bases, with 10 bases between. Per germline, CDR1 SGHNT and CDR2 YYREEE (reference sequence). CDR3 sequence: CASSLVHEVAFF. Written as DNA, the CDR3 is TGTGCCAGCAGCTTGGTCCACGAGGTAGCTTTCTTT.

The rearrangement links TRBV20-1 to TRBJ2-7; TRBD2 matches 9 bases. V lost 3 bases to trimming and J lost 0 bases; unmatched junction nucleotides: 6. Germline CDR1 DFQATT, CDR2 SNEGSKA (reference sequence). CDR3 length: 15 amino acids. This CDR3 reads CSASGTSSRSYEQYF. As DNA, the CDR3 is TGCAGTGCTAGCGGGACTAGCAGCCGCTCCTACGAGCAGTACTTC.